These T cell receptor beta chains were read from a single sample in a study of blood T cell repertoires in COVID-19. Produced via immunoSEQ multiplex PCR; TCRdb's table is partial and in-frame only. The sample has around 100,000 clones, roughly four fifths seen once; the top ten hold about 4.8%. Sequencing was done on a sample of peripheral blood. These receptors came from a man between 60 and 75 years old with acute or convalescent COVID-19. The CDR3 runs from the conserved cysteine through the conserved F or W. Fields, in order: J gene, V gene, CDR3 protein.

TRBJ2-7,TRBV6-5,CASSYSNRGFSEQYF
TRBJ2-1,TRBV6-1,CASSDTGRGYNEQFF
TRBJ1-1,TRBV6-4,CASDQVVGTEAFF
TRBJ2-3,TRBV2,CASSEALWAMSTDTQYF
TRBJ1-2,TRBV25-1,CASSASAGWDYGYTF
TRBJ2-4,TRBV9,CASSVGAGRDRAKNIQYF
TRBJ2-1,TRBV5-4,CASSPTGSSYNEQFF
TRBJ2-6,TRBV5-1,CASSLSGTGGSGANVLTF
TRBJ1-4,TRBV4-2,CASSQEGVGGQGVEKLFF
TRBJ2-1,TRBV5-1,CASSSELAPGFF
TRBJ2-1,TRBV10-1,CASSERGRNYNEQFF
TRBJ1-5,TRBV2,CASSYDRSSQPQHF
TRBJ1-3,TRBV18,CASSPPPGNTIYF